This T cell receptor (beta chain) was sequenced in a study of regulatory T cells in long-lasting Graves disease. The sample holds many counts of this clonotype. Time point given: newly diagnosed GD, antithyroid drugs for less than 3 months. Following extraction of RNA from PBMCs, that RNA was used to make the TCR library. The germline V gene has CDR1 PRHDT and CDR2 FYEKMQ (reference sequence). V trimming: 5 bases; J trimming: 3 bases; junction bases outside the gene matches: 3. This CDR3 is built from 14 residues. Investigators prepared the TCR beta libraries by applying iRepertoire HTBI primers and Arm-PCR of CDR3 regions. TCRdb re-called the multiplex PCR reads with MiXCR, one entry per CDR3 protein. Found here are 510,000 or so distinct CDR3 sequences, about 12% of them singletons; the top ten hold 7.5% to 9%. The data also belong to a second study, concerning T cells in Graves' hyperthyroidism and ophthalmopathy. That work states: HTBI primers drove first-round RT-PCR of the TCR CDR3.

This chain connects TRBV13 to TRBJ2-7; 11 bases map to TRBD2. This TCR derives from a woman aged 25 to 39 with Graves disease. The sequencing used peripheral blood mononuclear cells (PBMCs), collected at new diagnosis, from a patient treated with antithyroid drugs. This chain's CDR3 is CASSVGLADYEQYF. The CDR3 DNA reads as TGTGCCAGCAGCGTGGGACTAGCGGACTACGAGCAGTACTTC.